One and the same sample provided the 32 T cell receptor beta chains below, sequenced in a study of CD8+CD57+ T cells in acquired aplastic anemia. Profiling of TCR beta VDJ combinations and CDR3 sequences used genomic DNA as template. TCRdb re-called the reads through MiXCR, storing one row per CDR3 protein. The table includes more than 250,000 distinct CDR3 sequences, 82% detected once. Individuals selected for sequencing had exhibited CD8+CD57+ cell expansion on flow cytometry. Input material: sorted CD4+, CD8+, or CD8+CD57+ T cells (not recorded which) from PBMCs. All receptors derive from a human donor with aplastic anemia.

Remarks on this clonotype: One end of the junction is discordant with germline, which a read error may explain. Here the CDR3 DNA reads TGTGCCAGCAGCTTAGGTGCAGGTACTTCAACGCTGTATTTT. This translates into CASSLGAGTSTLYF. V gene TRBV7-6 combines with J gene TRBJ2-3; no reliable D call. The CDR3 is made up of 14 amino acids. Germline values: CDR1 SGHVS, CDR2 FNYEAQ.

The chain combines TRBV9 with TRBJ2-2; TRBD2 matches 11 bases. The CDR3 is 17 residues long. Trimming at V came to 4 bases and at J to 4 bases, leaving 9 bases not matched to a gene. Germline lookup yields CDR1 SGDLS and CDR2 YYNGEE. The CDR3 spells CASSLSTSGVSTGELFF. DNA of the CDR3: TGTGCCAGCAGCCTCTCGACTAGCGGGGTCAGCACCGGGGAGCTGTTTTTT.

This clonotype was seen more than once but under ten times. The rearrangement joins TRBV9 to TRBJ2-7; D unresolved. Trimming pared 0 bases from V and 7 bases from J, leaving 11 bases between. The V gene's germline CDR1 is SGDLS and CDR2 YYNGEE. The CDR3 has 13 residues. The chain's CDR3 is CASSVGPSEEQYF. The CDR3 bases are TGTGCCAGCAGCGTAGGACCGTCGGAAGAGCAGTACTTC. The whole variable domain, remainder taken from reference TRBV9 and TRBJ2-7, is DSGVTQTPKHLITATGQRVTLRCSPRSGDLSVYWYQQSLDQGLQFLIQYYNGEERAKGNILERFSAQQFPDLHSELNLSSLELGDSALYFCASSVGPSEEQYFGPGTRLTVT.

In the case of this clonotype: The CDR3 end shows no conserved phenylalanine or tryptophan, and so a read error is likely. This sequence joins TRBV2 and TRBJ2-7; the match to TRBD2 covers 10 bases. CDR3 length equals 16 residues. The ends lost 4 bases at V and 5 bases at J; junction bases unmatched: 11. Germline V gene data show CDR1 as SNHLY and CDR2 as FYNNEI. The CDR3 region has the DNA TGTGCCAGCAGTGCCCGGAGTAGCGGGAGGACCGACGAGCAGTACGGC. Translation: CASSARSSGRTDEQYG.

This rearrangement joins TRBV15 to TRBJ2-7; 8 positions match TRBD1. Losses at the gene ends were 3 bases for V and 6 bases for J; bases not matched to a gene: 16. CDR3 size: 17 residues. CDR1 is LNHNV and CDR2 is YYDKDF in the germline V gene (reference sequence). Written as DNA, the CDR3 is TGTGCCACCAGCAGGACACCGGGACAGGCGAACCTGGCCGAGCAGTACGTC. This gives the protein CATSRTPGQANLAEQYV.

The genes are TRBV11-1 and TRBJ2-3, with no clear D. The CDR3 spans 12 residues. The V gene lost 5 bases and the J gene lost 13 bases, with 16 bases spanning the gap. The germline gives CDR1 SGHAT, CDR2 FQDESV (reference sequence). The CDR3 DNA follows: TGTGCCAGCAGCGTAGGGTCAGAAAGGAAGTATTTT. Its protein is CASSVGSERKYF.

As regards this clonotype: Because it lacks the conserved phenylalanine or tryptophan at the end, this CDR3 is likely a read error. No DNA is shown, since the ends of the CDR3 on it are uncertain; the CDR3 is the one TCRdb lists. CDR3 region: CASGFQRSGASDE. V and J are TRBV7-9 and TRBJ2-3; TRBD1, the D gene given by the table, was not confirmed from the DNA. Per the germline V gene, CDR1 is SEHNR and CDR2 is FQNEAQ (reference sequence). The CDR3 spans 13 residues, counting both ends.

The DNA for the CDR3 is TGTGCCAGCAGTTCCGGGACAGGGACCCACGAGCAGTACTTC. It translates to CASSSGTGTHEQYF. The chain recombines TRBV25-1 with TRBJ2-5; TRBD1 matches at 9 bases. The last part of the DNA fits TRBJ2-7 better; the J call may be wrong. In germline, CDR1 is MGHDK, CDR2 SYGVNS. The CDR3 consists of 14 residues.

CDR3 DNA sequence: TGTGCCAGCAGCTTAGTAGCGTGCACTGAAGCTTTCTTT. This codes for CASSLVACTEAFF. The rearrangement links TRBV11-3 to TRBJ1-1; D is unclear. The CDR3 has 13 amino acids. Deletions cut 1 base from V and 4 bases from J, with 7 bases between. Germline V lookup: CDR1 SGHNT, CDR2 YENEEA.

This clonotype has ten or more counts. The chain joins TRBV20-1 to TRBJ2-1; 7 nucleotides line up with TRBD1. The V segment lost 1 base and the J segment 1 base; nucleotides outside the gene matches: 7. The length of the CDR3 is 16 residues. Germline lookup yields CDR1 DFQATT and CDR2 SNEGSKA (reference sequence). The CDR3 DNA reads as TGCAGTGCTAGAGGTGGACAGGATTCGTCCTACAATGAGCAGTTCTTC. It specifies CSARGGQDSSYNEQFF.

As to this clonotype: Without the conserved terminal phenylalanine or tryptophan, this CDR3 likely stems from a read error. The limits of the CDR3 on the DNA are not certain, so only TCRdb's listed CDR3 is given. The V and J genes are TRBV15 and TRBJ2-5; the DNA was not used to check the table's D call, TRBD2. CDR1 is LNHNV, CDR2 YYDKDF, per germline (reference sequence). The CDR3 is 17 amino acids in total, end residues counted. The CDR3 is CATSRAAGLGYEQYFGP.

The chain recombines TRBV5-5 with TRBJ1-2; 8 positions match TRBD1. The CDR3 runs to 17 residues. The V gene end was trimmed by 3 bases and the J gene end by 3 bases; junction bases not matched to a gene: 13. Germline-derived CDR1 and CDR2 are SGHKS and YYEKEE (reference sequence). In DNA, the CDR3 is TGTGCCAGCAGCTCGTCCAGGGGGCCCTCGGTAGACTATGGCTACACCTTC. This gives the protein CASSSSRGPSVDYGYTF. Combining the CDR3 with reference TRBV5-5 and TRBJ1-2 gives the whole variable domain DAGVTQSPTHLIKTRGQQVTLRCSPISGHKSVSWYQQVLGQGPQFIFQYYEKEERGRGNFPDRFSARQFPNYSSELNVNALLLGDSALYLCASSSSRGPSVDYGYTFGSGTRLTVV.

This clonotype appeared a single time. The chain joins TRBV6-1 to TRBJ1-3; the D gene is possibly TRBD1 (5 bases). The CDR3 extends over 16 amino acids. V lost 6 bases and J 2 bases, leaving 17 bases between the germline ends. Germline V lookup: CDR1 MNHNS, CDR2 SASEGT. CDR3 residues: CASSLGPGQTGNTIYF. The CDR3 DNA reads TGTGCCAGCAGCTTAGGGCCAGGGCAAACTGGAAACACCATATATTTT.

This sequence joins TRBV9 and TRBJ1-5; D not resolved. Germline V gene sequence: CDR1 SGDLS, CDR2 YYNGEE. CDR3 length equals 14 residues. Trimming cost V 0 bases and J 11 bases, with 15 bases left between them. The CDR3 reads CASSVGSDTQSQHF. CDR3 in DNA: TGTGCCAGCAGCGTAGGGTCAGACACGCAGTCCCAGCATTTT. Combining the CDR3 with reference TRBV9 and TRBJ1-5 gives the whole variable domain DSGVTQTPKHLITATGQRVTLRCSPRSGDLSVYWYQQSLDQGLQFLIQYYNGEERAKGNILERFSAQQFPDLHSELNLSSLELGDSALYFCASSVGSDTQSQHFGDGTRLSIL.

This clonotype has a single count. The rearrangement links TRBV20-1 to TRBJ1-1; perhaps TRBD1 as D (6 bases). CDR3 length equals 15 residues. Per the germline V gene, CDR1 is DFQATT and CDR2 is SNEGSKA (reference sequence). V dropped 2 bases and J dropped 2 bases, with 15 bases sitting between them. CDR3 protein: CSARISTGTNTEAFF. CDR3 in DNA: TGCAGTGCTAGAATCAGTACAGGGACCAACACTGAAGCTTTCTTT.

Remarks on this clonotype: The junction departs from germline at one end; a sequencing error may be responsible. The chain has TRBV15 and TRBJ2-3; D is perhaps TRBD1 or TRBD2 (7 bases each). The germline V gene encodes CDR1 LNHNV and CDR2 YYDKDF (reference sequence). The CDR3 runs to 14 residues. CDR3 DNA sequence: TGTGCTACCAGCGGGGACAGCGAGACAGATACGCAGTATTTC. Encoded protein: CATSGDSETDTQYF.

With regard to this clonotype: Because the CDR3 is missing its conserved closing phenylalanine or tryptophan, this is likely a read error. The chain employs TRBV2 and TRBJ2-6; D is unresolved. V was trimmed by 4 bases and J by 16 bases, leaving 23 bases between them. This CDR3 spans 15 amino acids. CDR1 SNHLY and CDR2 FYNNEI come from the germline V gene. In DNA form, the CDR3 reads TGTGCCAGCAGTGCGTCAGGTAGTAAGCAGCCCGTGCTGACTGTC. It specifies CASSASGSKQPVLTV.

This clonotype was counted a few times. The J gene is TRBJ2-7, the V gene TRBV7-3; TRBD1 aligns across 7 bases. Germline values: CDR1 SGHTA, CDR2 FQGTGA. V shed 5 bases, J shed 1 base, and the junction held 17 bases outside the gene matches. CDR3 length: 18 residues. DNA of the CDR3: TGTGCCAGCAGCCACCAACCAGACGGGACAGCCCTTTCCTACGAGCAGTACGTC. Its translation is CASSHQPDGTALSYEQYV.

The chain combines TRBV7-7 with TRBJ1-2; D may be TRBD1 (6 bases). CDR3 size: 16 residues. From germline, CDR1 is SSHAT and CDR2 FNYEAQ (reference sequence). Trimming cost V 3 bases and J 11 bases, with 25 bases left between them. The CDR3 coding sequence is TGTGCCAGCAGCTTGAAGGGGGACACTGACGTATTCTTTTACACCTTC. This sequence encodes CASSLKGDTDVFFYTF.

This clonotype appeared once. The chain has TRBV5-1 and TRBJ1-6; D not certain. This CDR3 has 14 amino acids. The V gene lost 4 bases and the J gene lost 12 bases, with 17 bases spanning the gap. The V gene's germline CDR1 is SGHRS and CDR2 YFSETQ. The CDR3 bases are TGCGCCAGCAGCCAGCATCGCGGGGATTTACCCCTCCACTTT. Translation gives CASSQHRGDLPLHF.

A remark on this clonotype: Sequence at one end of the junction differs from germline and may be a read error. V gene TRBV2 combines with J gene TRBJ2-5; D not certain. CDR1 SNHLY and CDR2 FYNNEI come from the germline V gene. The CDR3 runs to 14 residues. Here the CDR3 DNA reads TGTGCCAGCAGGAGGCCCTCACACCAAGACACCCAGTACTTC. It encodes CASRRPSHQDTQYF.

This clonotype was picked up one time. The chain joins TRBV5-4 to TRBJ2-1; 8 bases are a match to TRBD2. This CDR3 spans 16 amino acids. Per the germline V gene, CDR1 is SGHNT and CDR2 is YYREEE (reference sequence). V lost 4 bases, J lost 8 bases, and 14 bases stayed unmatched. Written as DNA, the CDR3 is TGTGCCAGCAGCCAACAAAGCGGCGGGGGGAGCGATGAGCAGTTCTTC. It is translated as CASSQQSGGGSDEQFF.

The CDR3: CASSIASGTGHDEQFF. CDR3 nucleotide sequence: TGTGCCAGTAGTATAGCTAGCGGAACCGGTCATGATGAGCAGTTCTTC. The V call is TRBV19, the J call TRBJ2-1; 7 bases map to TRBD2. J gave up 8 bases and V 1 base, and 11 bases lay outside the gene matches. CDR1 and CDR2 (germline): LNHDA, SQIVND (reference sequence). The CDR3 is 16 residues long.

A remark on this clonotype: Here the CDR3 omits its conserved ending phenylalanine or tryptophan, so a read error is the likely source. The CDR3 DNA reads TGTGCCAGACAGGGGGCGAGGGAGACCCAGTACCTC. This codes for CARQGARETQYL. The chain links TRBV7-6 to TRBJ2-5, with 9 positions matching TRBD1. V shed 9 bases, J shed 5 bases, and the junction held 4 bases outside the gene matches. The CDR3 is 12 amino acids. The V gene's germline CDR1 is SGHVS and CDR2 FNYEAQ.

This clonotype was counted a single time. One junction end disagrees with the germline gene, perhaps due to a read error. The rearrangement joins TRBV9 to TRBJ2-3; 8 nucleotides match TRBD2. In germline, CDR1 is SGDLS, CDR2 YYNGEE. The CDR3 has 14 amino acids. CDR3 sequence: CASSLAGNIQYHDF. The DNA of the CDR3 is TGTGCCAGCAGCTTAGCGGGGAACATCCAGTACCACGATTTT.

The chain combines TRBV19 with TRBJ2-3; 7 bases fit TRBD1. The DNA end is a closer match to TRBJ2-1, so the J assignment may be wrong. The germline V gene has CDR1 LNHDA and CDR2 SQIVND (reference sequence). This CDR3 contains 15 residues. The CDR3 loop reads CASSVGGQSTDAQFF. For the CDR3, the DNA is TGTGCCAGCAGCGTAGGGGGACAGAGCACCGATGCGCAGTTCTTC.

The rearrangement joins TRBV7-2 to TRBJ2-1; D unresolved. With 1 base removed from V and 11 bases from J, the gap between germline ends came to 21 bases. The CDR3 runs to 16 residues. Germline V gives CDR1 SGHTA, CDR2 FQGNSA. The CDR3 protein is CASSLGAGVTDKQQFF. The DNA for the CDR3 is TGTGCCAGCAGCTTAGGTGCCGGCGTCACAGATAAGCAGCAGTTCTTC.

As concerns this clonotype: A read error may produce the germline difference seen at one junction end. The rearrangement links TRBV15 to TRBJ1-5, with 7 bases matching TRBD1. CDR1 and CDR2 (germline): LNHNV, YYDKDF (reference sequence). The CDR3 extends over 16 amino acids. This CDR3 reads CASSSGGDSHEQPEHF. The CDR3 nucleotides are TGTGCCAGCAGCTCAGGGGGGGACAGCCACGAGCAGCCCGAGCATTTT.

CDR3 sequence reads: CASTRSDSPLHF. CDR3 DNA sequence: TGCGCCAGCACCCGGTCGGATTCACCCCTCCACTTT. The chain employs TRBV10-2 and TRBJ1-6; D unresolved. This CDR3 contains 12 residues. Germline assignment: CDR1 WSHSY and CDR2 SAAADI. Trimming took 7 bases from V and 8 from J, leaving 9 bases between them.

For this clonotype: Given the absence of the conserved phenylalanine or tryptophan at the CDR3 end, a read error is likely. The limits of the CDR3 on the DNA are not certain, so only TCRdb's listed CDR3 is given. V usage is TRBV7-8 and J usage is TRBJ2-3; TRBD2 is the table's D call and was not checked against the DNA. The germline CDR1 and CDR2 sequences are SGHVS and FQNEAQ. The CDR3 contains 13 residues when both ends are counted. CDR3 residues: CASGVGGGPDKHY.

The chain employs TRBV24-1 and TRBJ2-7, with D maybe TRBD2 (5 bases). Trimming removed 4 bases from V and 5 bases from J, with 11 bases in between. The CDR3 has 13 amino acids. Germline V gives CDR1 KGHDR, CDR2 SFDVKD. CDR3 amino acids: CATSEGPRDEQYF. In DNA, the CDR3 is TGTGCCACCAGTGAAGGTCCGAGGGACGAGCAGTACTTC.

The CDR3 sequence: CASSLAHDRGSYGYTF. In DNA, the CDR3 is TGTGCCAGCAGCTTAGCGCATGACAGGGGGTCTTATGGCTACACCTTC. The chain is built from TRBV7-2 and TRBJ1-2, with 9 positions matching TRBD1. The V gene's germline CDR1 is SGHTA and CDR2 FQGNSA. With 0 bases clipped from V and 5 bases from J, the junction kept 7 bases outside the gene matches. This CDR3 spans 16 amino acids.